One and the same sample provided the 27 T cell receptor beta chains below, sequenced in a study of tumor and adjacent non-tumor tissue in lung cancer. This sample's RNA came from whole unsorted tissue. More than 3 cm separated this lung sample from the edge of the tumor. A modified ARM-PCR protocol with three rounds of nested PCR amplified TCRbeta. MiXCR was run by TCRdb on the multiplex PCR reads, yielding one entry per CDR3 protein. The table shows 81,000 or so distinct CDR3 sequences, with 80% to 90% occurring only once. Sequencing was done on a sample of distant non-tumor lung tissue. These receptors all stem from a man between 60 and 75 years old with non-small cell lung cancer.

As regards this clonotype: A much more abundant neighbour one base away suggests this may be a read error. The chain joins TRBV9 to TRBJ1-2, with unresolved D. CDR1 is SGDLS, CDR2 YYNGEE, per germline. The CDR3 length is 15 residues. V shed 4 bases and J shed 7 bases, with 20 bases lying between them. The CDR3 DNA is TGTGCCAGCAGCCCCGACACGGGGTATCCTGCTGGCTACACCTTC. It translates to CASSPDTGYPAGYTF. Drawing the rest from reference TRBV9 and TRBJ1-2, the complete variable domain is DSGVTQTPKHLITATGQRVTLRCSPRSGDLSVYWYQQSLDQGLQFLIQYYNGEERAKGNILERFSAQQFPDLHSELNLSSLELGDSALYFCASSPDTGYPAGYTFGSGTRLTVV.

The genes are TRBV11-3 and TRBJ2-1, with 9 bases that match TRBD1. The CDR3 extends over 18 amino acids. The V gene end was trimmed by 0 bases and the J gene end by 8 bases; junction bases not matched to a gene: 14. Germline CDR1 and CDR2: SGHNT and YENEEA. CDR3 sequence reads: CASSLDRGGTGKIDEQFF. CDR3 sequence (DNA): TGTGCCAGCAGCTTAGACAGAGGAGGGACAGGGAAAATTGATGAGCAGTTCTTC.

The V call is TRBV12-3 or TRBV12-4, the J call TRBJ2-3, with a weak D call TRBD2 (5 bases). V lost 6 bases and J lost 0, with 16 bases in between. The CDR3 spans 16 residues. This CDR3 reads CASRGSARRSTDTQYF. The CDR3, as DNA: TGTGCCAGCAGGGGTAGCGCTCGTCGCAGCACAGATACGCAGTATTTT.

Points on this clonotype: It is likely a read error, because the conserved phenylalanine at the end of the CDR3 is missing. The DNA is omitted, as the CDR3 cannot be located on it reliably, and the CDR3 follows TCRdb's listing. The rearrangement uses TRBV6-5 and TRBJ2-7; the D segment call TRBD1 is taken from the table without a DNA check. The CDR3 spans 15 residues, counting both ends. The germline V gene has CDR1 MNHEY and CDR2 SVGAGI. The CDR3 sequence: CVSSYHWGGDYEQYL.

Concerning this clonotype: Lacking the conserved final phenylalanine or tryptophan, this CDR3 likely reflects a read error. The chain carries TRBV11-2 and TRBJ1-1; D remains ambiguous. CDR3 length: 14 amino acids. Germline V gene data show CDR1 as SGHAT and CDR2 as FQNNGV. DNA of the CDR3: TGTGCCAGCACCTTAGTCGGTAAGGGCACTGAAGCTTTCATT. This encodes CASTLVGKGTEAFI.

This clonotype is a singleton in its sample. No conserved phenylalanine or tryptophan ends this CDR3, so it is likely a read error. No DNA is shown, since the ends of the CDR3 on it are uncertain; the CDR3 is the one TCRdb lists. J is TRBJ2-7 and V is TRBV20-1; the table's D call, TRBD1, was not checked against the DNA. CDR1 and CDR2 (germline): DFQATT, SNEGSKA (reference sequence). The CDR3 comprises 13 residues, both ends counted. CDR3 region: CSARDGTGKERYL.

In the case of this clonotype: Mismatch with germline at one junction end may stem from a read error. This chain links TRBV6-1 with TRBJ1-5, with 9 bases aligning to TRBD1. Germline V gives CDR1 MNHNS, CDR2 SASEGT. This CDR3 has 18 residues. This CDR3 reads CASSVGTGTGYCNQPQHF. The DNA of the CDR3 is TGTGCCAGTAGTGTCGGTACCGGGACAGGGTATTGCAATCAGCCCCAGCATTTT.

Regarding this clonotype: One end of the junction fails to match germline, which may point to a read error. The V gene is TRBV28, the J gene TRBJ2-3; D gene unclear. The CDR3 runs to 14 residues. In germline, CDR1 is MDHEN, CDR2 SYDVKM. The CDR3 DNA reads TGTGCCAGCAGATCCCACGAAGGGTCAGATATGCAGTATTTT. Translating gives CASRSHEGSDMQYF. Complete variable domain (other parts from reference TRBV28 and TRBJ2-3): DVKVTQSSRYLVKRTGEKVFLECVQDMDHENMFWYRQDPGLGLRLIYFSYDVKMKEKGDIPEGYSVSREKKERFSLILESASTNQTSMYLCASRSHEGSDMQYFGPGTRLTVL.

Concerning this clonotype itself: A single base separates this from a much larger clone, so it may be a read error. The V call is TRBV10-3, the J call TRBJ2-1; the match to TRBD2 covers 9 bases. Germline V CDR1 and CDR2: ENHRY, SYGVKD. The CDR3 covers 17 residues. CDR3 in DNA: TGTGCCATCAATGAGTACAAGGAGACTAGCGGCTACAATGAGCAGTTCTTC. Its translation is CAINEYKETSGYNEQFF.

As regards this clonotype: An end of the junction does not agree with germline; a read error may underlie this. The V call is TRBV6-6, the J call TRBJ2-1; perhaps TRBD2 as D (6 bases). The CDR3 consists of 15 residues. Germline CDR1 is MNHNY and CDR2 is SVGAGI (reference sequence). CDR3 protein: CAISWGGEACNEQFF. The CDR3 DNA sequence: TGTGCCATCAGTTGGGGCGGGGAGGCCTGCAATGAGCAGTTCTTC.

On this clonotype itself: Germline is not matched at one junction end, which may reflect a read error. The chain is built from TRBV20-1 and TRBJ2-2; possible D gene TRBD1, 6 bases. The germline V gene has CDR1 DFQATT and CDR2 SNEGSKA (reference sequence). The CDR3 loop spans 16 amino acids. The CDR3 spells CSARDTTGMATGELLF. The DNA of the CDR3 is TGTAGTGCTAGAGACACAACAGGGATGGCCACCGGGGAGCTGCTTTTT.

Note on this clonotype: One junction end disagrees with the germline gene, perhaps due to a read error. This chain joins TRBV12-5 and TRBJ2-3; possible D gene TRBD1, 5 bases. Germline CDR1 reads LGHNT; CDR2 reads FRNRAP. The CDR3 spans 15 residues. CDR3 nucleotides: TGTGCTAGTGGTTTGCGGCAGGGCGTTACAGATATGCAGTATTTT. Amino acids: CASGLRQGVTDMQYF. The whole variable domain, remainder taken from reference TRBV12-5 and TRBJ2-3, is DARVTQTPRHKVTEMGQEVTMRCQPILGHNTVFWYRQTMMQGLELLAYFRNRAPLDDSGMPKDRFSAEMPDATLATLKIQPSEPRDSAVYFCASGLRQGVTDMQYFGPGTRLTVL.

This clonotype occurred many times. The chain carries TRBV12-3 or TRBV12-4 and TRBJ1-5; 7 bases agree with TRBD1. The CDR3 has 14 amino acids. Trimming removed 6 bases from V and 5 bases from J; junction bases left unmatched: 7. The chain's CDR3 is CASRRTGEYQPQHF. The CDR3 DNA is TGTGCCAGCAGAAGAACAGGGGAATATCAGCCCCAGCATTTT.

As concerns this clonotype: An end of the junction does not agree with germline; a read error may underlie this. The chain couples TRBV6-6 to TRBJ2-3, with a tentative D call TRBD2 (7 bases). This CDR3 spans 15 amino acids. Germline V lookup: CDR1 MNHNY, CDR2 SVGAGI (reference sequence). DNA of the CDR3: TGTGCCAGCAGTATTACGGGGGGTAGGACAGATTCGCAGTATTTT. Amino acids: CASSITGGRTDSQYF.

Points on this clonotype: This likely comes from a read error, as the CDR3 has no conserved phenylalanine or tryptophan at its end. It is unclear where the CDR3 begins or ends on the DNA, so no DNA is shown, and the CDR3 is as TCRdb lists it. The CDR3 loop reads CASSFEGNSPLLS. This chain uses TRBV11-3 with TRBJ1-6. The germline V gene has CDR1 SGHNT and CDR2 YENEEA. Both ends counted, the CDR3 spans 13 residues.

With regard to this clonotype: The junction shows a germline mismatch at one end, possibly a read error. The rearrangement uses TRBV5-1 and TRBJ1-1, with a weak D call TRBD1 (6 bases). The germline gives CDR1 SGHRS, CDR2 YFSETQ. The CDR3 has 14 residues. Here the CDR3 reads CASSSIRGPGEAVF. The CDR3 DNA is TGCGCCAGCAGCTCGATCAGGGGTCCCGGTGAAGCTGTCTTT.

With respect to this clonotype: One junction end disagrees with the germline gene, perhaps due to a read error. The chain is built from TRBV14 and TRBJ1-3; D remains ambiguous. Germline V gene lookup returns CDR1 SGHDN and CDR2 FVKESK. The CDR3 extends over 18 amino acids. The CDR3 region is CASSQVEDLYLSGYTIYF. CDR3 coding DNA: TGTGCCAGCAGCCAAGTCGAGGACCTCTACCTCTCTGGATACACCATATATTTC.

In its sample, this clonotype was seen once. This chain connects TRBV20-1 to TRBJ2-7; no firm D call. This CDR3 has 12 amino acids. Per the germline V gene, CDR1 is DFQATT and CDR2 is SNEGSKA (reference sequence). CDR3 protein: CIPSAVTYEQYF. CDR3 in DNA: TGCATTCCTAGTGCGGTGACCTACGAGCAGTACTTC.

Only one count was recorded for this clonotype. The junction does not match germline at one end; this may be a read error. The rearrangement joins TRBV11-1 to TRBJ2-5; 9 bases map to TRBD1. The germline V gene has CDR1 SGHAT and CDR2 FQDESV (reference sequence). This CDR3 contains 15 residues. The CDR3 loop reads CASSPFDRGEETQCF. The CDR3 DNA is TGTGCCAGTAGCCCCTTCGACAGGGGGGAAGAGACCCAGTGCTTC.

The chain uses TRBV6-5 and TRBJ2-7; D unclear. The V end lost 8 bases, the J end lost 3 bases, and 20 bases lay between the germline ends. CDR1 MNHEY and CDR2 SVGAGI come from the germline V gene. The CDR3 runs to 15 residues. The CDR3 nucleotides are TGTGCCAGCGGCAATGGGCGAGCCACCCGCTACGAGCAGTACTTC. This gives the protein CASGNGRATRYEQYF.

This rearrangement joins TRBV5-6 to TRBJ2-1; D ambiguous. Trimming stripped 3 bases from V and 6 bases from J, with 16 bases between. From germline, CDR1 is SGHDT and CDR2 YYEEEE. The CDR3 contains 15 residues. The CDR3 protein is CASSSVVGYGNEQFF. DNA for the CDR3: TGTGCCAGCAGCTCGGTGGTAGGTTATGGCAATGAGCAGTTCTTC. The full variable domain, with the rest looked up from reference TRBV5-6 and TRBJ2-1, is DAGVTQSPTHLIKTRGQQVTLRCSPKSGHDTVSWYQQALGQGPQFIFQYYEEEERQRGNFPDRFSGHQFPNYSSELNVNALLLGDSALYLCASSSVVGYGNEQFFGPGTRLTVL.

A remark on this clonotype: It is unclear where the CDR3 begins or ends on the DNA, so no DNA is shown, and the CDR3 is as TCRdb lists it. The chain combines TRBV11-2 with TRBJ1-1. Germline assignment: CDR1 SGHAT and CDR2 FQNNGV. A total of 14 residues make up the CDR3, ends included. This CDR3 is CASSSVGRGSGVFF.

The chain links TRBV4-1 to TRBJ2-1; unclear D gene. Germline V gene lookup returns CDR1 MGHRA and CDR2 YSYEKL. The CDR3 covers 14 residues. Trimming removed 2 bases at V and 9 bases at J, with 14 bases between. This CDR3 is CASSQIRLVLEQFF. The DNA of the CDR3 is TGCGCCAGCAGCCAAATCAGGCTAGTGCTTGAGCAGTTCTTC.

Regarding this clonotype: A much larger clone lies a single base off, so this may be a read error. The chain joins TRBV20-1 to TRBJ2-7, with D perhaps matching TRBD2 (7 bases). The CDR3 runs to 16 residues. CDR1 and CDR2 from the germline V gene are DFQATT and SNEGSKA (reference sequence). Between the trimmed V and J ends, which lost 2 bases and 3 bases, there was a span of 20 bases. The CDR3 bases are TGCAGTGCTAGATTAGGATACAGGGAGGGCCTCTACGAGCAGTACTTC. It yields the protein CSARLGYREGLYEQYF.

As to this clonotype: The CDR3 does not close with the conserved phenylalanine or tryptophan, likely indicating a read error. The chain uses TRBV6-6 and TRBJ2-1; 9 positions agree with TRBD2. CDR1 is MNHNY, CDR2 SVGAGI, per germline (reference sequence). The CDR3 covers 15 residues. CDR3 in amino acids: CASSWGGGACNEQFL. CDR3 coding DNA: TGTGCCAGTAGTTGGGGCGGGGGGGCCTGCAATGAGCAGTTCCTC.

This clonotype was detected once. The junction differs from germline at one of its ends, possibly a read error. The rearrangement joins TRBV20-1 to TRBJ2-3, with 9 bases fitting TRBD2. CDR3 length: 19 amino acids. CDR1 and CDR2 from the germline V gene are DFQATT and SNEGSKA (reference sequence). The DNA for the CDR3 is TGCAGTTCGACCTTCCCGGGACTAGCCGACAGTGGGCTCACGGATACGCAGTATTTC. Amino acids: CSSTFPGLADSGLTDTQYF.

CDR3 residues: CACSPERGGYYEQYF. The CDR3 DNA is TGTGCCTGTAGCCCTGAGCGGGGAGGTTACTACGAGCAGTACTTC. This chain connects TRBV11-2 to TRBJ2-7; 7 bases agree with TRBD2. J was trimmed by 3 bases and V by 11 bases; bases with no gene match: 16. Germline lookup yields CDR1 SGHAT and CDR2 FQNNGV. The CDR3 covers 15 residues.